Listed below are T cell receptor beta chains from one sample, sequenced in a study of T cell responses to AZD1222 COVID-19 vaccine. Only in-frame clones appear in the TCRdb table, and some are missing; sequencing was by immunoSEQ multiplex PCR. The data contain over 100,000 clones, approximately 90% of them seen just once; the ten biggest clones take up around 7%. The starting material was peripheral blood, obtained on day 0 of AZD1222 vaccination. These receptors all stem from an adult in good health. CDR3s include the opening cysteine and the closing phenylalanine or tryptophan. Fields, in order: V gene, clone size, D gene, J gene, CDR3 DNA, CDR3 protein. The D gene is left open where the match is weak. Size tells how often a clone was seen (once, few, many) or the class of an expanded clone, and some rows leave it out.

>TRBV5-4|NA|NA|TRBJ2-3
TGTGCCAGCAGCGGACACAGGACGACTGGTACAGATACGCAGTATTTT
CASSGHRTTGTDTQYF
>TRBV12-3/TRBV12-4|NA|NA|TRBJ1-1
TGTGCCAGCAGTTTAGGAGGGAACACTGAAGCTTTCTTT
CASSLGGNTEAFF
>TRBV5-6|NA|TRBD1|TRBJ1-5
TGTGCCAGCAGCTTCGGACAGGGGCGCAATCAGCCCCAGCATTTT
CASSFGQGRNQPQHF
>TRBV10-3|NA|TRBD2|TRBJ2-3
TGTGCCATCAGTGAGAGCCGGGAGGGACGTGAGACGCAGTATTTT
CAISESREGRETQYF
>TRBV19|NA|NA|TRBJ1-6
TGTGCCAGTAGTAGAGGACAGCGCTCCTATAATTCACCCCTCCACTTT
CASSRGQRSYNSPLHF
>TRBV4-1|NA|NA|TRBJ1-2
TGCGCCAGCAGCCCCCAGGAGGGGGACTATGGCTACACCTTC
CASSPQEGDYGYTF
>TRBV15|NA|NA|TRBJ2-1
TGTGCCACCTCTTCGTTTCCCTACAATGAGCAGTTCTTC
CATSSFPYNEQFF
>TRBV6-5|NA|NA|TRBJ2-7
TGTGCCAGCATTACCGGGATCAACTACGAGCAGTACTTC
CASITGINYEQYF
>TRBV3-1/TRBV3-2|NA|TRBD1|TRBJ1-2
TGTGCCAGCAGCCAAGGGGATACAGGGGTTCATGGCTACACCTTC
CASSQGDTGVHGYTF
>TRBV4-3|NA|NA|TRBJ1-6
TGCGCCAGCAGCCAAGACAGGGGTTCCTATAATTCACCCCTCCACTTT
CASSQDRGSYNSPLHF
>TRBV24-1|NA|NA|TRBJ1-3
TGTGCCACCAGTGACCCGACTTCCGACTCTGGAAACACCATATATTTT
CATSDPTSDSGNTIYF
>TRBV18|NA|TRBD1|TRBJ2-1
TGTGCCAGCTCACCGGCGGGACAGGGGACCCCTTACTCCTACAATGAGCAGTTCTTC
CASSPAGQGTPYSYNEQFF
>TRBV28|NA|NA|TRBJ1-6
TGTGCCAGCAGTTTAACCCGGGGGCCCCTCCACTTT
CASSLTRGPLHF
>TRBV7-2|NA|NA|TRBJ2-7
TGTGCCAGCAGCTCCTCCAGGGGGGGCTACGAGCAGTACTTC
CASSSSRGGYEQYF
>TRBV30|NA|NA|TRBJ1-5
TGTGCCTGGAGTGGAGGGAGCAATCAGCCCCAGCATTTT
CAWSGGSNQPQHF
>TRBV5-4|once|TRBD2|TRBJ2-7
TGTGCCAGCAGTTCTCCAGTCGGCGGGGGTACCTACGAGCAGTACTTC
CASSSPVGGGTYEQYF
>TRBV6-2/TRBV6-3|NA|NA|TRBJ2-5
TGTGCCAGCAGTTACGTCGGGGAGACCCAGTACTTC
CASSYVGETQYF
>TRBV7-3|NA|NA|TRBJ1-1
TGTGCCAGCAGCTTAAGAGGTAACACTGAAGCTTTCTTT
CASSLRGNTEAFF
>TRBV6-2/TRBV6-3|NA|TRBD1|TRBJ2-1
TGTGCCAGCAGTCAGCTTCCCGGGACAGCTTCCTACAATGAGCAGTTCTTC
CASSQLPGTASYNEQFF
>TRBV6-2/TRBV6-3|NA|TRBD2|TRBJ2-5
TGTGCCAGCAGTTACTCGTGGGACTCTTCATTGGGGAGGGGCGCCCAGTACTTC
CASSYSWDSSLGRGAQYF
>TRBV11-2|NA|NA|TRBJ2-7
TGTGCCAGCAGCTACGAGCCGCCGGGCGGCTACGAGCAGTACTTC
CASSYEPPGGYEQYF
>TRBV5-1|NA|NA|TRBJ2-7
TGCGCCAGCAGCACCAAGACAGGCCCGCTCTACGAGCAGTACTTC
CASSTKTGPLYEQYF
>TRBV7-2|NA|NA|TRBJ2-7
TGTGCCAGCAGCCGTCTTCCTAGCTACGAGCAGTACTTC
CASSRLPSYEQYF
>TRBV10-2|NA|NA|TRBJ2-7
TGCGCCAGCAAGTGGGGGTTGGGGCAGAACTACGAGCAGTACTTC
CASKWGLGQNYEQYF
>TRBV30|few|NA|TRBJ1-2
TGTGCCTGGAGTGTAAAGGGGGGCGAGAGGAAGAATGGCTACACCTTC
CAWSVKGGERKNGYTF
>TRBV3-1/TRBV3-2|NA|NA|TRBJ1-6
TGTGCCAGCAGCCGGGAGGGTCTTACCCAACCTAATTCACCCCTCCACTTT
CASSREGLTQPNSPLHF
>TRBV19|NA|TRBD1|TRBJ2-2
TGTGCCAGTAGTGGGACAGGGGTAGCCGGGGAGCTGTTTTTT
CASSGTGVAGELFF
>TRBV11-3|NA|NA|TRBJ1-1
TGTGCCAGCAGCTTAGGCTCGGCTATGAACACTGAAGCTTTCTTT
CASSLGSAMNTEAFF
>TRBV5-1|medium-sized|TRBD1|TRBJ1-2
TGCGCCAGCAGCTTTGGGCCCCAGGGGGCGGTGGGTGGCTACACCTTC
CASSFGPQGAVGGYTF
>TRBV9|NA|NA|TRBJ2-3
TGTGCCAGCAGCAGGGGGGATGTGGATGGGGATACGCAGTATTTT
CASSRGDVDGDTQYF
>TRBV29-1|NA|NA|TRBJ1-1
TGCAGCGTTGACCCTCGGACTGCCATGAACACTGAAGCTTTCTTT
CSVDPRTAMNTEAFF
>TRBV30|NA|TRBD2|TRBJ2-7
TGTGCCTGGCGGGTGGGCGGGGGGGGATACGAGCAGTACTTC
CAWRVGGGGYEQYF
>TRBV4-3|NA|NA|TRBJ1-2
TGCGCCAGCAGCCAAGATTGGCAGGATTTTTATGGCTACACCTTC
CASSQDWQDFYGYTF
>TRBV6-5|NA|TRBD1|TRBJ2-7
TGTGCCAGCAGCAGACAGGGGGCCCCTTCCTACGAGCAGTACTTC
CASSRQGAPSYEQYF
>TRBV19|few|TRBD2|TRBJ2-2
TGTGCCAGTAGTGTACGCGGGACTAGGGCCGGGGAGCTGTTTTTT
CASSVRGTRAGELFF
>TRBV2|NA|TRBD1|TRBJ1-5
TGTGCCAGCAGGCCCGACTTCCGGGACAGGGGATCCGATCAGCCCCAGCATTTT
CASRPDFRDRGSDQPQHF
>TRBV6-2/TRBV6-3|NA|NA|TRBJ1-6
TGTGCCAGCAGTGGGCGAGCTAATTCACCCCTCCACTTT
CASSGRANSPLHF
>TRBV24-1|NA|TRBD1|TRBJ2-3
TGTGCCACCAGTGATGGGGACAGGGGGCGTTTAGATACGCAGTATTTT
CATSDGDRGRLDTQYF
>TRBV2|NA|NA|TRBJ1-4
TGTGCCAGCAGTGAAGCGTTTGGAGGGTGGGGAACTAATGAAAAACTGTTTTTT
CASSEAFGGWGTNEKLFF
>TRBV29-1|NA|NA|TRBJ1-6
TGCAGCGTTGCTCGGCAGAAAAGCTCCTATAATTCACCCCTCCACTTT
CSVARQKSSYNSPLHF
>TRBV11-3|NA|TRBD1|TRBJ1-5
TGTGCCAGCAGCTTAGCGCAGGACAGGGTCGACAACCTAGATCAGCCCCAGCATTTT
CASSLAQDRVDNLDQPQHF
>TRBV5-1|NA|NA|TRBJ1-2
TGCGCCAGCAGTTTTACAGGGAACTATGGCTACACCTTC
CASSFTGNYGYTF
>TRBV4-2|NA|NA|TRBJ2-1
TGTGCCAGCAGCCAAGCCTCAGGAGGGGCTGGGGTAAATGAGCAGTTCTTC
CASSQASGGAGVNEQFF
>TRBV12-3/TRBV12-4|NA|NA|TRBJ2-7
TGTGCCAGCAGCCAGGCTTACGAGCAGTACTTC
CASSQAYEQYF
>TRBV30|NA|NA|TRBJ2-7
TGTGCCTGGAGTGTGGGCAGGGGTTACGAGCAGTACTTC
CAWSVGRGYEQYF
>TRBV2|few|NA|TRBJ2-5
TGTGCCAGCAGGACCGAAAGCCAAGAGACCCAGTACTTC
CASRTESQETQYF